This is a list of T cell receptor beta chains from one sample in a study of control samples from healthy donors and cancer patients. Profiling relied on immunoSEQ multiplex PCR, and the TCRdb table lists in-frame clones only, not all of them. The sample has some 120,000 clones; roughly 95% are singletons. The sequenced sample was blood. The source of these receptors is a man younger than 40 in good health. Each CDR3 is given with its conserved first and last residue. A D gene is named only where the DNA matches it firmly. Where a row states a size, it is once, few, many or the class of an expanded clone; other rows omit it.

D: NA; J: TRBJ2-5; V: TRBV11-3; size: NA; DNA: TGTGCCAGCAGCCCCTCGACAGTACGGGAGACCCAGTACTTC; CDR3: CASSPSTVRETQYF
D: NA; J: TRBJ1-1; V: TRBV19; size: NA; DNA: TGTGCCAGTAGGATCCTTTTGGAAACCGGACAGACGAACACTGAAGCTTTCTTT; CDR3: CASRILLETGQTNTEAFF
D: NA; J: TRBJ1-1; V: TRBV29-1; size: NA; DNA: TGCAGCGTTCAATTGGGAGACACTGAAGCTTTCTTT; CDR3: CSVQLGDTEAFF
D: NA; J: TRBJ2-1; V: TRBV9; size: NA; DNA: TGTGCCAGCAGCGCCATTTTAAAACCAGGCGAGCAGTTCTTC; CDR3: CASSAILKPGEQFF
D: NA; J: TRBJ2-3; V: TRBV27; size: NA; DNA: NA; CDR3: CASSLSLRPPLPDTQYF
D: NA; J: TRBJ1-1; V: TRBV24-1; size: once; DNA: TGTGCCATCAGTAGGAACACTGAAGCTTTCTTT; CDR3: CAISRNTEAFF
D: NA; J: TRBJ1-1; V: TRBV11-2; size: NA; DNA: TGTGCCAGCAGCTTACTGCTGAACACTGAAGCTTTCTTT; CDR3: CASSLLLNTEAFF
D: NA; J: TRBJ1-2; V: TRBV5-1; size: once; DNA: TGCGCCAGCAGCTATACAGACTATGGCTACACCTTC; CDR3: CASSYTDYGYTF
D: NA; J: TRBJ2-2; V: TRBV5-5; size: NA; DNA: TGTGCCAGCAGGACTACTTCGAACACCGGGGAGCTGTTTTTT; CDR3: CASRTTSNTGELFF
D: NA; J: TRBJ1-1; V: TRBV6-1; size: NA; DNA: TGTGCCAGCAGTGACAGGGTCACTGAAGCTTTCTTT; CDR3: CASSDRVTEAFF
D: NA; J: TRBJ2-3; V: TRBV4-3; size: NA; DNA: TGCGCCAGCAGCCAAGACAGGACCCTCACAGATACGCAGTATTTT; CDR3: CASSQDRTLTDTQYF
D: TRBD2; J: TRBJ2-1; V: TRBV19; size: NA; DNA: TGTGCCAGTAGTATAGTCCCCAAACTAGCGGGGGGGCAGAATGAGCAGTTCTTC; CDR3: CASSIVPKLAGGQNEQFF
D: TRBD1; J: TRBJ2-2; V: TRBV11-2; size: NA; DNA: TGTGCCAGCAGCGTAACAGGGGCCGGGGAGCTGTTTTTT; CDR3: CASSVTGAGELFF
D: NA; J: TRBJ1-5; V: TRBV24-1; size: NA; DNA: TGTGCCACCAGTCCGGGACCATATAGCAATCAGCCCCAGCATTTT; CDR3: CATSPGPYSNQPQHF
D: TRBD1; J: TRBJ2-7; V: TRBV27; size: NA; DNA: TGTGCCAGCAGTACCAGACAGGGTCGGGGCGAGCAGTACTTC; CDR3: CASSTRQGRGEQYF
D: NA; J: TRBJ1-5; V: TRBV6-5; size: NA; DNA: TGTGCCGCCACCCCCTCCCCGGGGGTAGGTCAGCCCCAGCATTTT; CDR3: CAATPSPGVGQPQHF
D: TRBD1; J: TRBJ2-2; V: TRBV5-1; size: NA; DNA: TGCGCCAGCAGCGACAGGGGGCTTGCCGGGGAGCTGTTTTTT; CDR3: CASSDRGLAGELFF
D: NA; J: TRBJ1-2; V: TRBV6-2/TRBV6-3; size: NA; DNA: TGTGCCAGCAGTTATTTCTCCAAAGCTAACTATGGCTACACCTTC; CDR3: CASSYFSKANYGYTF
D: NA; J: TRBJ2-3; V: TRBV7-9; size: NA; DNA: TGTGCCAGCAGCCCTCTAGCGGATACGCAGTATTTT; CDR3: CASSPLADTQYF
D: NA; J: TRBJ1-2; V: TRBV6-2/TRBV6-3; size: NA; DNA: TGTGCCAGCAGCGCGCGAGGGGACGGCTACACCTTC; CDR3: CASSARGDGYTF
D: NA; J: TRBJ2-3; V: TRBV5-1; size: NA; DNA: TGCGCCAGCAGCCTCGAGCGGGCGGCTAGCACAGATACGCAGTATTTT; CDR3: CASSLERAASTDTQYF
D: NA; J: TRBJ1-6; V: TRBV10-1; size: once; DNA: TGCGCCAGCACCGGAAGTAGGACAGTAAATTCACCCCTCCACTTT; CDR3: CASTGSRTVNSPLHF
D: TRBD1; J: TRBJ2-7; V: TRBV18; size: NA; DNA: TGTGCCAGCTCACCACCGGGACAGAAAAGAGGCGAGCAGTACTTC; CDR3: CASSPPGQKRGEQYF
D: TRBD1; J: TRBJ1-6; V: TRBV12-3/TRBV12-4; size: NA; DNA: TGTGCCAGCAGTTTGGACAGGGCTTCACCCCTCCACTTT; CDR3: CASSLDRASPLHF
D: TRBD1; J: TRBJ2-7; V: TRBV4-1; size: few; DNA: TGCGCCAGCAGCCAAGTCGGGGACAGGCCCCTCGGCGAGCAGTACTTC; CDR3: CASSQVGDRPLGEQYF
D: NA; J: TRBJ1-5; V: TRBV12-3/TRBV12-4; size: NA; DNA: TGTGCCAGCAGTTTATTAGACCAGCCCCAGCATTTT; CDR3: CASSLLDQPQHF
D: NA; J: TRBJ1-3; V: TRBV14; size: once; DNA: TGTGCCAGCAGCCATAGCCAGTCTGGAAACACCATATATTTT; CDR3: CASSHSQSGNTIYF
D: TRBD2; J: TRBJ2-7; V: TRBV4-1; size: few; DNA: TGCGCCAGCAGCCAACAAGCGGGGGCACGCTACGAGCAGTACTTC; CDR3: CASSQQAGARYEQYF
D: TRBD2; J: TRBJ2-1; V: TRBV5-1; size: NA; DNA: TGCGCCAGCTCTAGCGGTTACAATGAGCAGTTCTTC; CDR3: CASSSGYNEQFF
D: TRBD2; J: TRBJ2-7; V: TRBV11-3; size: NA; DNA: TGTGCCAGCAGCTTAGCCGGTACTAGCGGCCTTCCCTACGAGCAGTACTTC; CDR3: CASSLAGTSGLPYEQYF
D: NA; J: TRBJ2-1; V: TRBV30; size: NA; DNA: TGTGCCTGGAGTGTACTCCCTGAGCAGTTCTTC; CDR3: CAWSVLPEQFF
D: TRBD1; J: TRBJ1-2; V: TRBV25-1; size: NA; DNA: TGTGCCAGCAAGGGACAGGGGAACTATGGCTACACCTTC; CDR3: CASKGQGNYGYTF
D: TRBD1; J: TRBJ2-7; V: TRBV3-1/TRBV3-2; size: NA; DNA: TGTGCCAGCAGCCAAGATACAGGGGGTTGCGAGCAGTACTTC; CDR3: CASSQDTGGCEQYF
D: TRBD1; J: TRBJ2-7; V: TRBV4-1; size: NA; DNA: TGCGCCAGCAGCCAAGGAGTCGGGACAGCGTACCTCTACGAGCAGTACTTC; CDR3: CASSQGVGTAYLYEQYF
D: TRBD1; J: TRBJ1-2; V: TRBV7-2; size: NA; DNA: TGTGCCAGCAGCTTGCCGGGACAGTCTTTAATCTATGGCTACACCTTC; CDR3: CASSLPGQSLIYGYTF
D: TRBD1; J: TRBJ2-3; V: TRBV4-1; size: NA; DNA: TGCGCCAGCAGCCAATCTAACAGGGGAGTCTCAGATACGCAGTATTTT; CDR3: CASSQSNRGVSDTQYF
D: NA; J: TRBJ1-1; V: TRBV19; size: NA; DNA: TGTGCCAGTGTCCGGAGGGGGGAACTCAACACTGAAGCTTTCTTT; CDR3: CASVRRGELNTEAFF